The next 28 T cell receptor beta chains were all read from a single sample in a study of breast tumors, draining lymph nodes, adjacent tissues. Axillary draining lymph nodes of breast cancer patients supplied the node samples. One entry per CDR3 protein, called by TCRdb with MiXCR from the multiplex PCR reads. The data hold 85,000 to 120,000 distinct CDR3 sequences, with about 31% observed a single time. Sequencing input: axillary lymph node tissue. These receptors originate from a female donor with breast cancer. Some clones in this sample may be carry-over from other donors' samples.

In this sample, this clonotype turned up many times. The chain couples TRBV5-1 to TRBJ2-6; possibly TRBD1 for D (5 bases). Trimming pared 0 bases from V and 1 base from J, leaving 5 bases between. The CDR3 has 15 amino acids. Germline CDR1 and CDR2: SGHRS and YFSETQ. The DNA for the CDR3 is TGCGCCAGCAGCTTGGGACAGTCTGGGGCCAACGTCCTGACTTTC. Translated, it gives CASSLGQSGANVLTF. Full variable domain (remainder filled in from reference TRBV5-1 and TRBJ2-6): KAGVTQTPRYLIKTRGQQVTLSCSPISGHRSVSWYQQTPGQGLQFLFEYFSETQRNKGNFPGRFSGRQFSNSRSEMNVSTLELGDSALYLCASSLGQSGANVLTFGAGSRLTVL.

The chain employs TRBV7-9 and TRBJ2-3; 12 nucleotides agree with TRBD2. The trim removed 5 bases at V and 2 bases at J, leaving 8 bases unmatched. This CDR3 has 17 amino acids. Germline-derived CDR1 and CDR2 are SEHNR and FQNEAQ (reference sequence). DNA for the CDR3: TGTGCCAGCAGCGAAGGACTAGCGGGGAGACCCACAGATACGCAGTATTTT. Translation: CASSEGLAGRPTDTQYF. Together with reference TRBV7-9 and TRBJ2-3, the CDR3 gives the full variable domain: DTGVSQNPRHKITKRGQNVTFRCDPISEHNRLYWYRQTLGQGPEFLTYFQNEAQLEKSRLLSDRFSAERPKGSFSTLEIQRTEQGDSAMYLCASSEGLAGRPTDTQYFGPGTRLTVL.

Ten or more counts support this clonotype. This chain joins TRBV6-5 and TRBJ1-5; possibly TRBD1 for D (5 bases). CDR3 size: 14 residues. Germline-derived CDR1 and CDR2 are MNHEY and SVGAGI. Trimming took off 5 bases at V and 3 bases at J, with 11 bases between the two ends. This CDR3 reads CASSNGGYNQPQHF. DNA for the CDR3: TGTGCCAGCAGTAACGGGGGGTACAATCAGCCCCAGCATTTT.

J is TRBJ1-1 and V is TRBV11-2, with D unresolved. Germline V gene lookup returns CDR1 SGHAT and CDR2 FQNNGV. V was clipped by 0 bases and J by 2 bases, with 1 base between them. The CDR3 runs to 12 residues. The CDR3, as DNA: TGTGCCAGCAGCTTAGAAAACACTGAAGCTTTCTTT. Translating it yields CASSLENTEAFF.

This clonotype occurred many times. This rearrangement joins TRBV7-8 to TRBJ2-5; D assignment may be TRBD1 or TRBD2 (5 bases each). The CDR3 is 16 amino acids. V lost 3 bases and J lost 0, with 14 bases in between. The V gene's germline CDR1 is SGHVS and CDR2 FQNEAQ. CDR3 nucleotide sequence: TGTGCCAGCAGCTTCAGCGGACACTCGTACCAAGAGACCCAGTACTTC. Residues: CASSFSGHSYQETQYF.

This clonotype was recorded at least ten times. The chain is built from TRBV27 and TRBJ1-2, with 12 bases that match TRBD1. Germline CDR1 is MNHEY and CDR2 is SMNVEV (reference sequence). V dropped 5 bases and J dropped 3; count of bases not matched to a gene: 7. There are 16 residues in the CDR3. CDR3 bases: TGTGCCAGCAGTCACACCGGGACAGGGGGCGACTATGGCTACACCTTC. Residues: CASSHTGTGGDYGYTF.

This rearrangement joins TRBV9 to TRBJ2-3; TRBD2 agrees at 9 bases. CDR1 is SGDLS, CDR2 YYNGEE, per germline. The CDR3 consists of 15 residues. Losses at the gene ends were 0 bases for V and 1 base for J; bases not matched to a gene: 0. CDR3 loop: CASSVGGRGTDTQYF. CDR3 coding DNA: TGTGCCAGCAGCGTAGGCGGGAGGGGCACAGATACGCAGTATTTT.

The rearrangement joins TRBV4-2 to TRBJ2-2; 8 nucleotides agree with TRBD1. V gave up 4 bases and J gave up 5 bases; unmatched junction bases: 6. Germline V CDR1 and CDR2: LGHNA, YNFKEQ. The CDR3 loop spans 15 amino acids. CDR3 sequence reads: CASSPRDRRTGELFF. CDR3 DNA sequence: TGTGCCAGCAGCCCACGGGACAGGAGGACCGGGGAGCTGTTTTTT.

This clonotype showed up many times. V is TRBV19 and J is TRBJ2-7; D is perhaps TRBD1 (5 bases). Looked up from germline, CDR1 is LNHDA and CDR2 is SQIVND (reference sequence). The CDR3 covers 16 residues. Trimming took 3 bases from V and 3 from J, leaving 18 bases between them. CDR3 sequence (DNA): TGTGCCAGTAGTATTTCTGCTTTTCTAGGGGACTACGAGCAGTACTTC. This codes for CASSISAFLGDYEQYF. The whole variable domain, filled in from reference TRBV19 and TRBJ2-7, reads DGGITQSPKYLFRKEGQNVTLSCEQNLNHDAMYWYRQDPGQGLRLIYYSQIVNDFQKGDIAEGYSVSREKKESFPLTVTSAQKNPTAFYLCASSISAFLGDYEQYFGPGTRLTVT.

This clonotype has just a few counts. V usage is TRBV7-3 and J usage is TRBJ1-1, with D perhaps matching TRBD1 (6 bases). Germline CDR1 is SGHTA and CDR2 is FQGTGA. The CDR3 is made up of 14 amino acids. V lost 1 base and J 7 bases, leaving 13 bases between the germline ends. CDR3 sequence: CASSLRQAALEAFF. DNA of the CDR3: TGTGCCAGCAGCTTAAGACAGGCGGCGCTTGAAGCTTTCTTT. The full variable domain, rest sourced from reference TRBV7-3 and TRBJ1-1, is GAGVSQTPSNKVTEKGKYVELRCDPISGHTALYWYRQSLGQGPEFLIYFQGTGAADDSGLPNDRFFAVRPEGSVSTLKIQRTERGDSAVYLCASSLRQAALEAFFGQGTRLTVV.

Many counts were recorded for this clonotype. CDR3 in DNA: TGCAGCGTTTCAGGCCTGGGACTAGCGGGGACAGATACGCAGTATTTT. This gives the protein CSVSGLGLAGTDTQYF. V usage is TRBV29-1 and J usage is TRBJ2-3; 13 bases fit TRBD2. Per the germline V gene, CDR1 is SQVTM and CDR2 is ANQGSEA. Trimming cost V 5 bases and J 3 bases; bases outside gene matches: 8. CDR3 length: 16 amino acids.

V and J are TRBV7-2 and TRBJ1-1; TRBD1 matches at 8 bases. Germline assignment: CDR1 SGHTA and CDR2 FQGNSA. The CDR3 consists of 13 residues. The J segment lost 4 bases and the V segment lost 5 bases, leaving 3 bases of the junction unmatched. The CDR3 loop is CASSQQGGTEAFF. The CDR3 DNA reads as TGTGCCAGCAGCCAACAGGGGGGCACTGAAGCTTTCTTT.

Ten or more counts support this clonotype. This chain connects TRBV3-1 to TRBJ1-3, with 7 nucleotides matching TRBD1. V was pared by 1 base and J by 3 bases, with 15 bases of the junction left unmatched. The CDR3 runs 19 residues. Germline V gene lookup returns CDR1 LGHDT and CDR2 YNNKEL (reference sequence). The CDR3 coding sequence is TGTGCCAGCAGCCAAGTTGGAAGTAGGGGGCAGGTGTTTGGAAACACCATATATTTT. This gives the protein CASSQVGSRGQVFGNTIYF.

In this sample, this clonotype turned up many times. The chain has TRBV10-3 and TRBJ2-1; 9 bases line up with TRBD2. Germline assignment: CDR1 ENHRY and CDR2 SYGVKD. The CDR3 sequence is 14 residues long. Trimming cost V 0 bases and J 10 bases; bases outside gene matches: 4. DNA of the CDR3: TGTGCCATCAGTGAGTCGACTAGCGGTCGCGAGCAGTTCTTC. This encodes CAISESTSGREQFF.

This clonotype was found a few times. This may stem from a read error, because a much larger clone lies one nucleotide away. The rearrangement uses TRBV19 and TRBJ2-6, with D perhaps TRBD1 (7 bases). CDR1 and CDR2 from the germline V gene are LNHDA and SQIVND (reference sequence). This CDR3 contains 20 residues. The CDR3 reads CASSKRQGGPLYSGATVLTF. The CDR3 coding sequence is TGTGCCAGTAGTAAACGACAGGGAGGACCTTTATACTCTGGGGCCACCGTCCTGACTTTC.

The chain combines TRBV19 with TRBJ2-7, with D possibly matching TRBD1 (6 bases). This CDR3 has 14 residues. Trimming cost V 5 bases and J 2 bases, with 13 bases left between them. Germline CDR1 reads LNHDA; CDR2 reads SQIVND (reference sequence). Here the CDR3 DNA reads TGTGCCAGTAGTTTTTTGGGACACACCTACGAGCAGTACGTC. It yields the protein CASSFLGHTYEQYV.

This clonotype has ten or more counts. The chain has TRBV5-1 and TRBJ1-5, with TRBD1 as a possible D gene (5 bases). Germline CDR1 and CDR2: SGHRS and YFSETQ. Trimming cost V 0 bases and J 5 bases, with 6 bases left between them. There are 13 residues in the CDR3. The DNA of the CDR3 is TGCGCCAGCAGCTTGGGAGGGGATCAGCCCCAGCATTTT. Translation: CASSLGGDQPQHF.

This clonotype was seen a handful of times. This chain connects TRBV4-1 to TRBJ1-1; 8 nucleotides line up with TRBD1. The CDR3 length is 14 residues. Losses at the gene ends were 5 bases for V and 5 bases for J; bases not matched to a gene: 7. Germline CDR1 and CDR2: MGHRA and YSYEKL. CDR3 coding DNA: TGCGCCAGCAGCAACGACAGGGGATGGACTGAAGCTTTCTTT. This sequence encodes CASSNDRGWTEAFF.

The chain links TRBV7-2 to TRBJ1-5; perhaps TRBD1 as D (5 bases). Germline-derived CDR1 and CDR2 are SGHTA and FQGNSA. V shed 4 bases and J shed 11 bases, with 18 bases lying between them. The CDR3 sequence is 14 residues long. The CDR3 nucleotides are TGTGCCAGCAGCTCCGGACTAGCGGGGGAGACCCAGCATTTT. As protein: CASSSGLAGETQHF.

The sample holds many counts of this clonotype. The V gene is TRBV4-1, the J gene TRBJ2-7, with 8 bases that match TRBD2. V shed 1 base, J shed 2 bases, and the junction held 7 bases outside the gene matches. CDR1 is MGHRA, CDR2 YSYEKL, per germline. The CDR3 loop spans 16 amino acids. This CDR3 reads CASSQGGSGTAYEQYF. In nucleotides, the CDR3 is TGCGCCAGCAGCCAAGGCGGTAGCGGGACCGCCTACGAGCAGTACTTC.

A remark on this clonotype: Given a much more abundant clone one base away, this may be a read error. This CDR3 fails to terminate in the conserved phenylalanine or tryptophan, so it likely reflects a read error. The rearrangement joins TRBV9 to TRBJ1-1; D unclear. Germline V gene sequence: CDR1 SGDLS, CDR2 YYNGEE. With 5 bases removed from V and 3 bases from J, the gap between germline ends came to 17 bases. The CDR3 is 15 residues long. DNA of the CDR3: TGTGCCAGCAGGGGTAAGAAGGGTGGAGACACTGAAGCTTTCTCT. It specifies CASRGKKGGDTEAFS.

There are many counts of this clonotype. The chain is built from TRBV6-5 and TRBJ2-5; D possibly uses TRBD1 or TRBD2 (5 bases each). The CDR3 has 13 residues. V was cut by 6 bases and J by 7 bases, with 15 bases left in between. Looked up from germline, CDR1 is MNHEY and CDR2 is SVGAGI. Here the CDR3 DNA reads TGTGCCAGCAGCCGACAGAGGGCGAGGACCCAGTACTTC. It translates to CASSRQRARTQYF.

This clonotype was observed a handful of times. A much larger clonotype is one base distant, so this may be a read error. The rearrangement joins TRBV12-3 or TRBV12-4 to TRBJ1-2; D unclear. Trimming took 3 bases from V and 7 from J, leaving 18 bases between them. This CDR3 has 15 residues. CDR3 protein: CASSFSVGPSRGYTF. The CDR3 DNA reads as TGTGCCAGCAGTTTCTCGGTGGGCCCGAGTCGTGGCTACACCTTC.

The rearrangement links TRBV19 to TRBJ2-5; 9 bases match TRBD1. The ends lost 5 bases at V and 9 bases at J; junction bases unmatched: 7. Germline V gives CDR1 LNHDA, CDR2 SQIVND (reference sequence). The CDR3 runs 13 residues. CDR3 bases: TGTGCCAGTAGTCGACAGGGGGATCAGCCCCAGTACTTC. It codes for CASSRQGDQPQYF.

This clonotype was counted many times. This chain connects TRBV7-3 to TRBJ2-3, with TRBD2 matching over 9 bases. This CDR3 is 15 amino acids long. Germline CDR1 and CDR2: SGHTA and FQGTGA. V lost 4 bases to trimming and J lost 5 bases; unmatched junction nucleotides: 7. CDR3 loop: CASSSVAGGGDTQYF. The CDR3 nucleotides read TGTGCCAGCAGCTCTGTGGCGGGGGGGGGAGATACGCAGTATTTT.

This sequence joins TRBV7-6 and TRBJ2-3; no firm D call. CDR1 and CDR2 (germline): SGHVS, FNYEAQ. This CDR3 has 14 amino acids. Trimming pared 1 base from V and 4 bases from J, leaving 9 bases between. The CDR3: CASSLVAEADTQYF. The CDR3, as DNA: TGTGCCAGCAGCTTAGTGGCAGAAGCAGATACGCAGTATTTT.

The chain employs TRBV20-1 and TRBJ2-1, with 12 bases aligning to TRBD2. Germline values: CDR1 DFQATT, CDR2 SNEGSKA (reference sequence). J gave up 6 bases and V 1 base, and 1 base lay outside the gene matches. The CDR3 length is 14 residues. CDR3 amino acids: CSARASGRGNEQFF. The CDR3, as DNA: TGCAGTGCTAGAGCTAGCGGGAGGGGCAATGAGCAGTTCTTC.

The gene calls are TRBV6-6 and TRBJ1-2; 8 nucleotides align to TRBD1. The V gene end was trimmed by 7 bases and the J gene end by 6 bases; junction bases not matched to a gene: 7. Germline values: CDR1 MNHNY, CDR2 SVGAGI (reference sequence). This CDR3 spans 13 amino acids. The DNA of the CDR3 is TGTGCCAGCAACGACAGGGGATCGAATGGCTACACCTTC. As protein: CASNDRGSNGYTF.